This TCR beta chain was recorded in a study of blood T cells in healthy people across ages. Using a J-beta primer mix together with a sample-barcoded 5' primer, a second PCR was run for about 6 to 11 cycles. TCRdb analysed the 5' RACE reads with MiXCR anew, one entry per CDR3 protein. Of roughly 500,000 distinct CDR3 sequences in the sample, about 26% were seen once. A word on this clonotype: Its target is not known.

CDR1 DFQATT and CDR2 SNEGSKA come from the germline V gene (reference sequence). The V end was cut by 5 bases, the J end by 3 bases, with 11 bases between. This CDR3 has 12 residues. General study findings and limits: Long-lived donors carried more naive CD4+ cells and greater diversity than aged donors.

Sequenced sample: blood. This chain joins TRBV20-1 and TRBJ2-7; a possible D gene is TRBD2 (6 bases). This TCR was sampled from a woman aged 70 to 79 in good health. Here the CDR3 reads CSAGAGLYEQYF. CDR3 in DNA: TGCAGTGCTGGGGCGGGACTCTACGAGCAGTACTTC.